One T cell receptor (beta chain) is described in this entry. Its antigen is unknown. Sequencing used immunoSEQ multiplex PCR; TCRdb keeps in-frame clones, though not all of them. The repertoire consists of about 65,000 clones, with around 90% occurring once and the leading ten covering 0.38%. This specimen comes from a study of OX40 agonist ivuxolimab in advanced cancers. Study observations and caveats: The study found that CD8+ T cells averaged more expanded clones than CD4+.

The germline gives CDR1 SGHVS, CDR2 FQNEAQ. This CDR3 region has 16 residues. The V end was cut by 5 bases, the J end by 0 bases, with 16 bases between. This TCR was sampled from an adult with an advanced solid tumor such as melanoma, head and neck, liver or kidney cancer. The chain is built from TRBV7-8 and TRBJ1-1; unclear D gene. The specimen comprised CD4+ or CD8+ T cells sorted from blood, sampled in a trial of the OX40 agonist ivuxolimab. CDR3 loop: CASSPGRTVMNTEAFF. The DNA for the CDR3 is TGTGCCAGCAGCCCCGGCCGCACCGTCATGAACACTGAAGCTTTCTTT.